The rows below give T cell receptor beta chains drawn from one sample of a study of tumor-infiltrating lymphocytes in localized non-small cell lung cancer. The method was immunoSEQ multiplex PCR; TCRdb's version includes in-frame clones alone and lacks a portion of them. The sample has roughly 13,000 clones; roughly 64% are singletons. Material: lung tumor tissue. The receptors were sampled from a human donor with non-small cell lung cancer. The conserved cysteine and the conserved F or W are not part of the CDR3 here. Some rows mark clone size as missing; the rest say once, few, many or name a class of expanded clone.

TRBV9	TRBJ1-3	medium-sized	ASSVTDAGNTIY
TRBV30	TRBJ2-5	once	AWSNTGETQY
TRBV5-1	TRBJ2-1	few	ASSLALAGEGEQF
TRBV7-2	TRBJ2-1	-	ASSVKGGGPNEQF
TRBV7-6	TRBJ1-2	-	ASSLDRLRTGIHGYT
TRBV7-2	TRBJ2-1	-	ASSHRDRVHEQF
TRBV5-6	TRBJ2-7	-	ASSLPYTYEQY
TRBV29-1	TRBJ2-7	-	SVGEGKAYEQY
TRBV28	TRBJ2-7	-	ASAVGQPSYEQY
TRBV18	TRBJ1-6	-	ASSALRTSSLH
TRBV18	TRBJ2-5	-	ASSLEGQETQY
TRBV29-1	TRBJ2-3	-	SASRSTDTQY
TRBV4-2	TRBJ2-3	-	ASSQVTLGADTQY